The present T cell receptor (beta chain) was sequenced within a study of cytomegalovirus exposure and HLA in healthy donors. Study-wide findings and caveats: The classifier, whose performance was assessed in both the original and validation cohorts, reportedly diagnosed cytomegalovirus status with high specificity and sensitivity.

Assay used: immunoSEQ multiplex PCR; TCRdb lists only in-frame clones, some missing. Seen here are 200,000 or so clones, approximately 82% observed once, and the top ten hold under 15%. V was cut by 9 bases and J by 3 bases, with 17 bases left in between. The germline gives CDR1 LNHDA, CDR2 SQIVND (reference sequence). The CDR3 is 14 amino acids. This clone was counted once. What it binds is unknown. Input material: PBMCs. The chain is built from TRBV19 and TRBJ2-5, with a tentative D call TRBD2 (6 bases). This TCR was sampled from a woman younger than 45 in good health and CMV-seropositive. CDR3 in amino acids: CASAKGDWKETQYF. CDR3 bases: TGTGCCAGCGCTAAAGGGGACTGGAAAGAGACCCAGTACTTC.